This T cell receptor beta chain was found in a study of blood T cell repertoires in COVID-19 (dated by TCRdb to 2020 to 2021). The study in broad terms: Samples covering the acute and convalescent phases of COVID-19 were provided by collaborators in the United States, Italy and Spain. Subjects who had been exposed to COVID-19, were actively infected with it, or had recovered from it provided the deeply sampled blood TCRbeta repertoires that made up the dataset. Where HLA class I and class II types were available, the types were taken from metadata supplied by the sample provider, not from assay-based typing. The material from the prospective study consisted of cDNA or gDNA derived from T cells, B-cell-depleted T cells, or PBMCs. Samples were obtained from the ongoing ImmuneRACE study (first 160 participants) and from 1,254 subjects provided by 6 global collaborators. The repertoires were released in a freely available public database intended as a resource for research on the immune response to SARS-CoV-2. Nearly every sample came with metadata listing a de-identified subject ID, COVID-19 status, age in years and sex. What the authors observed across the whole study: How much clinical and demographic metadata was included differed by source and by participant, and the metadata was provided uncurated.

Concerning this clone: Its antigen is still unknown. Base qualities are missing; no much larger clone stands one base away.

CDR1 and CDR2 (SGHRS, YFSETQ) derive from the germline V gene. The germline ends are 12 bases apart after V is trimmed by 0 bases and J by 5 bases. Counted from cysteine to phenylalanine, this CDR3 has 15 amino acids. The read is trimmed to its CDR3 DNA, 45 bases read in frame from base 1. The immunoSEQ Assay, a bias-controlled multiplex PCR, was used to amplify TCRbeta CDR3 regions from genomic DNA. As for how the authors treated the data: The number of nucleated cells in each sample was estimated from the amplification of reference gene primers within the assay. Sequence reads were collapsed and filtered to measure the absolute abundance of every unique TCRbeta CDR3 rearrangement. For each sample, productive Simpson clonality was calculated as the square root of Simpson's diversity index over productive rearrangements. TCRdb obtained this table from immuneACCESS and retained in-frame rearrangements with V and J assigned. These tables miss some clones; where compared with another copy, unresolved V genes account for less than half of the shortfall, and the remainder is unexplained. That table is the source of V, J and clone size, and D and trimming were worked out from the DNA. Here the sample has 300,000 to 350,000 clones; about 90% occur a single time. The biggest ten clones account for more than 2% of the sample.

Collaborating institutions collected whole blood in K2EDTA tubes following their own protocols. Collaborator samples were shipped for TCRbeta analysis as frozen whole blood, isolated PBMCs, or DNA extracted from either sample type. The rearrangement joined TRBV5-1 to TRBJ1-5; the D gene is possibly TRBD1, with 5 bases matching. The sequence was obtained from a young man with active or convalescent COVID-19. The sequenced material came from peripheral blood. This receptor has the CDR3 CASSLGTTGDQPQHF. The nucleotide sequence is TGCGCCAGCAGCTTGGGCACGACGGGGGATCAGCCCCAGCATTTT. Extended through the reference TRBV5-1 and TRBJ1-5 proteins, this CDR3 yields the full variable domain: KAGVTQTPRYLIKTRGQQVTLSCSPISGHRSVSWYQQTPGQGLQFLFEYFSETQRNKGNFPGRFSGRQFSNSRSEMNVSTLELGDSALYLCASSLGTTGDQPQHFGDGTRLSIL.